This entry describes one T cell receptor beta chain. This sample was included in a study of blood T cell repertoires in COVID-19. About the study: Acute and convalescent COVID-19 specimens originated in the United States, Italy and Spain.

The length of the CDR3 is 15 residues. The ends lost 1 base at V and 3 bases at J; junction bases unmatched: 5. Germline loops: CDR1 LGHNA, CDR2 YSLEER. TCRdb keeps only in-frame clones here, not all; method: immunoSEQ multiplex PCR. The sample includes about 35,000 clones, 80% to 90% of them seen just once. This receptor was identified in a man in his 60s in a cohort sampled during active COVID-19. This chain connects TRBV4-3 to TRBJ1-1; 7 bases agree with TRBD1. Sequenced input: peripheral blood. The CDR3 loop reads CASSQVGTDHTEAFF. In nucleotides, the CDR3 is TGCGCCAGCAGCCAAGTGGGGACAGACCACACTGAAGCTTTCTTT.